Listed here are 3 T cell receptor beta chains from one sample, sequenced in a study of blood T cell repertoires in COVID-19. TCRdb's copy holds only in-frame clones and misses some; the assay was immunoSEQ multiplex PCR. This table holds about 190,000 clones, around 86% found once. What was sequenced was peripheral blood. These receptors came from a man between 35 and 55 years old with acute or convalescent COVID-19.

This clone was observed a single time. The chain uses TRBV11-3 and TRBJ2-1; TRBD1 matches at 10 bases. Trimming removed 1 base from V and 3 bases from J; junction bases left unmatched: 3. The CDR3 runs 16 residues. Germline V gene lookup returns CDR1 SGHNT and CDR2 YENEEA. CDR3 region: CASSLGQGAVYNEQFF. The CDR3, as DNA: TGTGCCAGCAGCTTAGGACAGGGGGCGGTCTACAATGAGCAGTTCTTC.

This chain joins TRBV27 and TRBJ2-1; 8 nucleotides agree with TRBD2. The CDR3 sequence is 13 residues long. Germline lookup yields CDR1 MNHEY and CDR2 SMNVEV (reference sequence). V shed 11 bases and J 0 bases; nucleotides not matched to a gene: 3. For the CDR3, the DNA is TGTGCCGCGGGGGGCGGCTCCTACAATGAGCAGTTCTTC. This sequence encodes CAAGGGSYNEQFF.

Here the CDR3 DNA reads TGCAGCGTGGAGGGGCCCGATAGCTCCTACGAGCAGTACTTC. Protein: CSVEGPDSSYEQYF. The V call is TRBV29-1, the J call TRBJ2-7; TRBD2 might be the D (6 bases). The V gene's germline CDR1 is SQVTM and CDR2 ANQGSEA. Trimming left V 6 bases short and J 0 bases short, with 15 bases between. The CDR3 is made up of 14 amino acids.